These T cell receptor beta chains were read from a single sample in a study of cytomegalovirus exposure and HLA in healthy donors. Profiling relied on immunoSEQ multiplex PCR, and the TCRdb table lists in-frame clones only, not all of them. The sample carries some 89,000 clones, roughly 76% recorded once. Sequencing was performed on PBMCs. The receptors were gathered from a woman aged 25 to 39 in good health and CMV-seronegative. The CDR3 runs from the conserved cysteine through the conserved F or W. Each record gives: J gene, V gene, D gene, clone size, CDR3 DNA, CDR3 protein. A D gene is named only where the DNA matches it firmly. Some rows mark clone size as missing; the rest say once, few, many or name a class of expanded clone.

>TRBJ2-5|TRBV9|TRBD1|.
TGTGCCAGCAGCGGCCGGACAGGGGTAAACCAAGAGACCCAGTACTTC
CASSGRTGVNQETQYF
>TRBJ2-4|TRBV27|TRBD1|.
TGTGCCAGCAGGGACAGGGGAGGAAGACTAGCCAAAAACATTCAGTACTTC
CASRDRGGRLAKNIQYF
>TRBJ2-3|TRBV19|.|.
TGTGCCAGTAGTATACAACACAGGGGCACAGATACGCAGTATTTT
CASSIQHRGTDTQYF
>TRBJ2-7|TRBV7-3|TRBD1|.
TGTGTCAGCAGCTTAATTATACAAATCCGGGACAGCACATACGAGCAGTACTTC
CVSSLIIQIRDSTYEQYF
>TRBJ1-1|TRBV18|.|.
TGTGCCAGCTCACCATTGGGCTGGACTGAAGCTTTCTTT
CASSPLGWTEAFF
>TRBJ2-3|TRBV5-1|TRBD2|few
TGCGCCAGCACCCCCGAAGCGGGGATGGGGACAGATACGCAGTATTTT
CASTPEAGMGTDTQYF
>TRBJ2-4|TRBV5-1|.|.
TGCGCCAGCAGCCCAGGGGTAGCCAAAAACATTCAGTACTTC
CASSPGVAKNIQYF
>TRBJ1-2|TRBV27|TRBD1|.
TGTGCCAGCAGTCCCGACAGGGGAGGATCTGGCTACACCTTC
CASSPDRGGSGYTF
>TRBJ2-7|TRBV7-2|TRBD2|.
TGTGCCAGCAGGGGCGGGACTAGCGGGAGGGTGGGCGAGCAGTACTTC
CASRGGTSGRVGEQYF
>TRBJ2-7|TRBV5-1|TRBD1|few
TGCGCCAGCAGTCAACCGGGACAGGCCTACGAGCAGTACTTC
CASSQPGQAYEQYF
>TRBJ1-6|TRBV7-9|.|.
TGTGCCAGCAGCTTATTGCGCCAGGAGGTAAGCTCCTATAATTCACCCCTCCACTTT
CASSLLRQEVSSYNSPLHF
>TRBJ2-1|TRBV19|TRBD1|once
TGTGCCAGTAGTATAGACCTGCTGGGACAGGGGGTTGAGCAGTTCTTC
CASSIDLLGQGVEQFF
>TRBJ1-4|TRBV5-1|TRBD1|.
TGCGCCAGCCACCGGGACAGCCTTAATGAAAAACTGTTTTTT
CASHRDSLNEKLFF
>TRBJ2-7|TRBV7-9|TRBD1|.
TGTGCCAGCAGCCACCGGGACAGGGCCTCCTACGAGCAGTACTTC
CASSHRDRASYEQYF
>TRBJ2-7|TRBV29-1|TRBD1|.
TGCAGCGCTGCCGGGACAGGGGGCTACGAGCAGTACTTC
CSAAGTGGYEQYF
>TRBJ2-3|TRBV19|.|.
TGTGCCAGTAGTCCACAGACAGGCACAGATACGCAGTATTTT
CASSPQTGTDTQYF
>TRBJ2-3|TRBV25-1|.|.
TGTGCCAGCAGTGGGCCAGATACGCAGTATTTT
CASSGPDTQYF
>TRBJ2-6|TRBV19|.|.
TGTGCCAGTAGTGCGCTAAGGGGCTCTGGGGCCAACGTCCTGACTTTC
CASSALRGSGANVLTF
>TRBJ2-4|TRBV7-8|TRBD2|.
TGTGCCAGCAGCCCTCTAGCATTGGGGGGGAGTTTAGCCAAAAACATTCAGTACTTC
CASSPLALGGSLAKNIQYF
>TRBJ2-7|TRBV27|.|.
TGTGCCAGCAGTCTTGTTGGAGACTCCTACGAGCAGTACTTC
CASSLVGDSYEQYF
>TRBJ2-1|TRBV19|TRBD2|.
TGTGCCAGCAAAAGTAGCGGGAGAGGGGTGTACAATGAGCAGTTCTTC
CASKSSGRGVYNEQFF
>TRBJ2-2|TRBV28|.|.
TGTGCCAGCACTACGGGGATCAGAGGCACCGGGGAGCTGTTTTTT
CASTTGIRGTGELFF
>TRBJ1-1|TRBV4-2|.|.
TGTGCCAGCAGCCAAGCCCGGGGATCGAACACTGAAGCTTTCTTT
CASSQARGSNTEAFF
>TRBJ1-5|TRBV19|.|.
TGTGCCAGTAGTACTGCTGGCCCGGGGAGCAATCAGCCCCAGCATTTT
CASSTAGPGSNQPQHF
>TRBJ2-5|TRBV5-1|TRBD2|.
TGCGCCAGCAGCTCCGGGACTAGCGGGAGGAATGTCGTGGAGACCCAGTACTTC
CASSSGTSGRNVVETQYF
>TRBJ2-3|TRBV5-1|.|.
TGCGCCAGCAGCGGAGGACTGGGGGGAGGCACAGATACGCAGTATTTT
CASSGGLGGGTDTQYF
>TRBJ2-2|TRBV5-1|TRBD1|.
TGCGCCACCGACAGGGGTGCGAACACCGGGGAGCTGTTTTTT
CATDRGANTGELFF
>TRBJ2-2|TRBV6-1|.|.
TGTGCCAGCAGTCGAGTAGCTACGAACACCGGGGAGCTGTTTTTT
CASSRVATNTGELFF
>TRBJ2-7|TRBV28|TRBD2|.
TGTGCCAGCAGTTTAGTATTGGGACTAGCGGGAGGCCACTACGAGCAGTACTTC
CASSLVLGLAGGHYEQYF